This T cell receptor (beta chain) was recorded in a study of blood T cell repertoires in COVID-19. Trimming removed 1 base from V and 7 bases from J, with 12 bases in between. The CDR3 contains 14 residues. Germline CDR1 SGHAT, CDR2 FQNNGV. Original methodology: Reference gene primer amplification gave nucleated cell count estimates. Sequencing was performed with immunoSEQ multiplex PCR; in TCRdb, only in-frame clones are kept and a portion is missing. V, J and clone size were drawn from that table, and D and trimming were deduced from the DNA. The table lists roughly 160,000 clones, approximately 83% of them singletons.

Sequencing input: PBMCs or T cells enriched from blood (not recorded which). This chain connects TRBV11-2 to TRBJ2-3; maybe TRBD1 (6 bases). The TCR comes from a woman aged 60 to 75 who had recovered from COVID-19. The CDR3 loop is CASSLGGPVNTQYF. CDR3 nucleotides: TGTGCCAGCAGCTTAGGGGGGCCAGTCAATACGCAGTATTTT. Full variable domain (remainder filled in from reference TRBV11-2 and TRBJ2-3): EAGVAQSPRYKIIEKRQSVAFWCNPISGHATLYWYQQILGQGPKLLIQFQNNGVVDDSQLPKDRFSAERLKGVDSTLKIQPAKLEDSAVYLCASSLGGPVNTQYFGPGTRLTVL.